This record looks at one T cell receptor beta chain sequence and its context. V dropped 1 base and J dropped 4 bases, with 11 bases sitting between them. Germline CDR1 is SGHVS and CDR2 is FQNEAQ. CDR3 size: 15 residues. This sample stems from a study of blood T cell repertoires in COVID-19. Some clones are missing from TCRdb's copy, which holds only in-frame ones; the method was immunoSEQ multiplex PCR. This sample has around 220,000 clones, with about 83% found just once. Sequencing input: PBMCs or T cells enriched from blood (not recorded which). V gene TRBV7-8 combines with J gene TRBJ2-1, with D possibly TRBD1 on 6 matching bases. The TCR comes from a woman aged 40 to 49 who had recovered from COVID-19. CDR3 nucleotides: TGTGCCAGCAGCTTAGTCGGCAGGGGATACAATGAGCAGTTCTTC. Its protein product is CASSLVGRGYNEQFF.